This TCR beta chain was retrieved from a study of tumor and adjacent non-tumor tissue in lung cancer. Turning to the study itself: Samples averaged roughly 4.2 million productive TCRbeta reads each.

No cell sorting was done before RNA was extracted from the tissue. The normal lung tissue was taken more than 3 cm from the tumor edge. TCRbeta libraries were built with three rounds of nested PCR, modified from ARM-PCR. One entry per CDR3 protein, called by TCRdb with MiXCR from the multiplex PCR reads. The data contain approximately 110,000 distinct CDR3 sequences, 62% of them singletons. This clonotype occurred many times. Its antigen remains unknown. The CDR3 length is 12 residues. Trimming stripped 3 bases from V and 5 bases from J, with 7 bases between. Study-wide results and caveats: Tumor repertoires had a smaller top 100 clone share than normal lung. TCR diversity was significantly greater in tumor than normal lung tissue.

The sample taken for sequencing was distant non-tumor lung tissue. This TCR was sampled from a man aged 55-75 years with non-small cell lung cancer. The rearrangement uses TRBV12-3 or TRBV12-4 and TRBJ2-5; possibly TRBD2 for D (5 bases). Here the CDR3 DNA reads TGTGCCAGCAGTTTGTCGGGGGAGACCCAGTACTTC. Translated: CASSLSGETQYF.